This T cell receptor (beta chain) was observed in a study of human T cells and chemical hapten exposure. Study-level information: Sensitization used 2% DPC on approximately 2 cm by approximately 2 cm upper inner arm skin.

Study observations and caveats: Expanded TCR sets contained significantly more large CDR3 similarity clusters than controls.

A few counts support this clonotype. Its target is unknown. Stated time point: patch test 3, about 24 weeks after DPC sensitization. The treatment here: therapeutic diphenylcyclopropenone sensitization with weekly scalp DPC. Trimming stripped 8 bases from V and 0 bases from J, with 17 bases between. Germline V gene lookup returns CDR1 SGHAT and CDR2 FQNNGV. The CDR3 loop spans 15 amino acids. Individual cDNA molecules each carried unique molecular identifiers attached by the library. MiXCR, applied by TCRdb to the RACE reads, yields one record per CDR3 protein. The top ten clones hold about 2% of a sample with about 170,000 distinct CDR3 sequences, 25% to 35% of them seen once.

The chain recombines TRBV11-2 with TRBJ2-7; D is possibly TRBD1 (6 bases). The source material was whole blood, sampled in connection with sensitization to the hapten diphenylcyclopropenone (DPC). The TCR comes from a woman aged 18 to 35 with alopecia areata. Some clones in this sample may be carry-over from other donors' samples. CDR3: CASDWGQTRSYEQYF. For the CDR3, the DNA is TGTGCCAGCGACTGGGGACAAACACGCTCCTACGAGCAGTACTTC. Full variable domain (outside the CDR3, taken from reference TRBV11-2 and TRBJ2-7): EAGVAQSPRYKIIEKRQSVAFWCNPISGHATLYWYQQILGQGPKLLIQFQNNGVVDDSQLPKDRFSAERLKGVDSTLKIQPAKLEDSAVYLCASDWGQTRSYEQYFGPGTRLTVT.